This T cell receptor (beta chain) is drawn from a study of blood T cell repertoires in COVID-19. Study-level background: COVID-19 samples, acute and convalescent, were from the United States, Italy and Spain.

V trimming: 6 bases; J trimming: 6 bases; junction bases outside the gene matches: 8. There are 14 residues in the CDR3. Germline values: CDR1 SGHRS, CDR2 YFSETQ. Source study methods: From reference gene primer amplification, estimates of nucleated cell counts were derived. TCRdb keeps only in-frame clones here, not all; method: immunoSEQ multiplex PCR. V and J calls and clone size are those listed in that table; D and trimming were worked out from the DNA. The sample has about 84,000 clones, more than 80% seen once; the top ten hold 25% to 35%. The clonotype comes from a woman aged 80 or over with acute or convalescent COVID-19. This chain connects TRBV5-1 to TRBJ2-3; 9 nucleotides align to TRBD2. Sequencing was performed on peripheral blood. The CDR3 DNA reads TGCGCCAGCACCTATAGCGGGAGCAAGGATACGCAGTATTTT. Its translation: CASTYSGSKDTQYF.